This T cell receptor (beta chain) emerged from a study of spatial heterogeneity in lung cancer. Study results and caveats: Whereas they appeared in blood less at follow-up, ubiquitous expanded tumor TCRs appeared there more at resection.

A single record per CDR3 protein comes from TCRdb applying MiXCR to the 5' RACE reads. The data hold some 41,000 distinct CDR3 sequences, with about 6.7% observed a single time. A note on this clonotype: No antigen is known for it.

Regarding time point: sample taken at primary tumor resection. Without sorting, whole RNA was sequenced from tumor, nontumor lung or frozen PBMC. The CDR3 spans 13 residues. V lost 2 bases to trimming and J lost 8 bases; unmatched junction nucleotides: 3. From germline, CDR1 is MNHEY and CDR2 SVGAGI. The source material was PBMCs, sampled at surgery. This TCR derives from a female donor with early-stage non-small cell lung cancer. The rearrangement joins TRBV6-5 to TRBJ1-2; 9 nucleotides line up with TRBD1. The CDR3 here is CASSYTDRGGYTF. In DNA, the CDR3 is TGTGCCAGCAGTTACACGGACAGGGGCGGCTACACCTTC.